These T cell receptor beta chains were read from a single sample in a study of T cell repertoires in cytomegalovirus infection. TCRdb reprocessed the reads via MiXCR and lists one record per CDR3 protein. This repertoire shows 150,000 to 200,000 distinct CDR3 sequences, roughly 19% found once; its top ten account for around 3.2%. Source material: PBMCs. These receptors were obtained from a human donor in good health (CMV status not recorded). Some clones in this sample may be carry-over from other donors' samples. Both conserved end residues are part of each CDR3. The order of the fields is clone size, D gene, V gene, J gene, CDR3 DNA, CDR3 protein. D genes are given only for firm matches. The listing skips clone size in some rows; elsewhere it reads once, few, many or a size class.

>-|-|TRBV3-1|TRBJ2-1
TGTGCCAGCAGCCAAGATGTACGGGGGCACTACAATGAGCAGTTCTTC
CASSQDVRGHYNEQFF
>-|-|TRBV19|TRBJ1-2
TGTGCCAGTAAAGACCAGGGAGATGGCTATGGCTACACCTTC
CASKDQGDGYGYTF
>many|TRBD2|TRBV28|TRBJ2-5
TGTGCCAGCAGTCCCTTGACTAGCGGGAGCGGAGAGACCCAGTACTTC
CASSPLTSGSGETQYF
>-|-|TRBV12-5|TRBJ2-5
TGTGCTAGTGGTGCGGACAGGGAGGGGACCCAGTACTTC
CASGADREGTQYF
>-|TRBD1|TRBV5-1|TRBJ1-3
TGCGCCAGCAGCCCGGGACAGGGCACTTTCACCATATATTTT
CASSPGQGTFTIYF
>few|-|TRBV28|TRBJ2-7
TGTGCCAGCAGTTTAGGCAGATTTCCCTACGAGCAGTACTTC
CASSLGRFPYEQYF
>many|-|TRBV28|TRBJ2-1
TGTGCCAGCAGTTTATCCACCGGACTGGGGTCCTACAATGAGCAGTTCTTC
CASSLSTGLGSYNEQFF
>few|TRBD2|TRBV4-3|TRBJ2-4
TGCGCCAGCAGCCAAGAGGCTAGCGGGAGGGGTGGCAAAAACATTCAGTACTTC
CASSQEASGRGGKNIQYF
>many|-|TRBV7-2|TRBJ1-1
TGTGCCAGCAGCCGCCAAAGAGACACTGAAGCTTTCTTT
CASSRQRDTEAFF
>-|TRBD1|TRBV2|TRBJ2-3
TGTGCCAGCACGCCCGGCAGGGGGCTTGTCACAGATACGCAGTATTTT
CASTPGRGLVTDTQYF
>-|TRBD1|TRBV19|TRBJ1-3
TGTGCCAGTAGTACTCTACCGGGACAGATTGGAAACACCATATATTTT
CASSTLPGQIGNTIYF
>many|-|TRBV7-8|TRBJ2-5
TGTGCCAGCAGCTTAGGGGTCGTGGAGACCCAGTACTTC
CASSLGVVETQYF
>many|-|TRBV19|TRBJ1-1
TGTGCCAGTAGTGAACTCGGGGCTCTGGGAGCTTTCTTT
CASSELGALGAFF
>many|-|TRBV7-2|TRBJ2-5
TGTGCCAGCAGCCCACCGGGTCGAGAGACCCAGTACTTC
CASSPPGRETQYF
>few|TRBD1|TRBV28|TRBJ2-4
TGTGCCAGCAGTTTACCGGGACAGAAAAACATTCAGTACTTC
CASSLPGQKNIQYF
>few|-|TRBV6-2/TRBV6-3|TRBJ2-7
TGTGCCAGCAGTTACAACCCTGGGGGTTACTCTTACGAGCAGTACTTC
CASSYNPGGYSYEQYF
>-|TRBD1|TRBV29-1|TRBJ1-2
TGCAGCGTTTTCACTTCCGGGACAGGTTACTATGGCTACACCTTC
CSVFTSGTGYYGYTF
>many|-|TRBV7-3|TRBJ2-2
TGTGCCAGCAGCCCAGCCAACACCGGGGAGCTGTTTTTT
CASSPANTGELFF
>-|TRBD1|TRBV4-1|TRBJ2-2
TGCGCCAGCACAAAATTCTTCCCCAAAATGGTCTGGGACAGGGATGCCGGGGAGCTGTTTTTT
CASTKFFPKMVWDRDAGELFF
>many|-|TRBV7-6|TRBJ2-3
TGTGCCAGCGGTCAAGGGAGCACAGATACGCAGTATTTT
CASGQGSTDTQYF
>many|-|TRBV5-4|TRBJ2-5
TGTGCCAGCAGCCCGGAGACAGGTCAAGAGACCCAGTACTTC
CASSPETGQETQYF
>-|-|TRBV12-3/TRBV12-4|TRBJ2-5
TGTGCCAGCAGTTTGTTTCCGGAAGGGGAGACCCAGTACTTC
CASSLFPEGETQYF
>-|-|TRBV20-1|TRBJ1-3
TGCAGTGCCGCCCCTGTACAGGGCTCTGGAAACACCATATATTTT
CSAAPVQGSGNTIYF
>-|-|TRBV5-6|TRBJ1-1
TGTGCCAGCAGCTCCAGGGGTACTGGAATGAACACTGAAGCTTTCTTT
CASSSRGTGMNTEAFF
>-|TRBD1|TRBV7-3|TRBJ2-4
TGTGCCAGCAGCGAAGGGACAGTTCTAGCCAAAAACATTCAGTACTTC
CASSEGTVLAKNIQYF
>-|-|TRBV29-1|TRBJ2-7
TGCAGCGTTGGTCTCGGGGGGCCCGACGAGCAGTACTTC
CSVGLGGPDEQYF
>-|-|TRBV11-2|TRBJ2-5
TGTGCCAGCAGCTTAGAACGGGCCTCAGAGACCCAGTACTTC
CASSLERASETQYF
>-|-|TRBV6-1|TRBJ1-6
TGTGCCAGCAGCCCAGTTACAAATTCACCCCTCCACTTT
CASSPVTNSPLHF
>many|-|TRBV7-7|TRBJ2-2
TGTGCTAGCAGCTTTTCGGACACCGGGGAGCTGTTTTTT
CASSFSDTGELFF
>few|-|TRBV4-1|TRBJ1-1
TGCACCAGCAGCCAAGAACACACGAACACTGAAGCTTTCTTT
CTSSQEHTNTEAFF
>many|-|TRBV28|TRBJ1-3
TGTGCCAGCAGTTTATGGTCCGACGGTAACTCTGGAAACACCATATATTTT
CASSLWSDGNSGNTIYF
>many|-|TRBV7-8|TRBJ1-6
TGTGCCAGCAGCCGACCTGGCGAGAGCTCACCCCTCCACTTT
CASSRPGESSPLHF
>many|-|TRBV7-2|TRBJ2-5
TGTGCCAGCAGCTTAGCGCTACTAAAAGAGACCCAGTACTTC
CASSLALLKETQYF